The rows below give T cell receptor beta chains drawn from one sample of a study of cytomegalovirus exposure and HLA in healthy donors. Sequenced by immunoSEQ multiplex PCR; TCRdb stores in-frame clones only, minus some. The sample lists some 98,000 clones, roughly 77% seen once, with about 1.5% in the top ten. The source material was PBMCs. The receptors here all came from a man aged 35-49 years in good health and CMV-seronegative. CDR3s leave out the opening cysteine and the closing phenylalanine or tryptophan. D genes are given only for firm matches.

j_call: TRBJ1-1; v_call: TRBV14; d_call: .; cdr3_aa: ASSIRSGGTEAF
j_call: TRBJ1-3; v_call: TRBV4-2; d_call: .; cdr3_aa: ASSQLGVANTIY
j_call: TRBJ2-1; v_call: TRBV19; d_call: .; cdr3_aa: ASSIGSGNEQF
j_call: TRBJ2-2; v_call: TRBV18; d_call: .; cdr3_aa: ASSPDGLNTGELF
j_call: TRBJ1-6; v_call: TRBV2; d_call: .; cdr3_aa: ASSGEEEGLH
j_call: TRBJ2-5; v_call: TRBV5-4; d_call: .; cdr3_aa: ASSKAESGRQETQY
j_call: TRBJ2-3; v_call: TRBV5-1; d_call: TRBD1; cdr3_aa: ASSLSGTGTPGDTQY
j_call: TRBJ1-5; v_call: TRBV7-2; d_call: TRBD1; cdr3_aa: ASSLVGQLNQPQH
j_call: TRBJ1-3; v_call: TRBV6-1; d_call: .; cdr3_aa: ASSDSGHRSGNTIY
j_call: TRBJ2-5; v_call: TRBV5-4; d_call: .; cdr3_aa: ASSWGTVRFEEGKETQY
j_call: TRBJ1-2; v_call: TRBV4-1; d_call: .; cdr3_aa: ASSQRPGDGYT
j_call: TRBJ2-3; v_call: TRBV5-5; d_call: TRBD1; cdr3_aa: ASRKLYRDRVMADTQY
j_call: TRBJ1-5; v_call: TRBV5-6; d_call: .; cdr3_aa: ASSTVNSNQPQH
j_call: TRBJ2-7; v_call: TRBV9; d_call: TRBD1; cdr3_aa: ASSDGQGTYEQY
j_call: TRBJ2-2; v_call: TRBV6-4; d_call: TRBD2; cdr3_aa: ASSLGLAGTGELF
j_call: TRBJ2-7; v_call: TRBV5-6; d_call: TRBD1; cdr3_aa: ASSLRTGGIGSWDEQY
j_call: TRBJ1-4; v_call: TRBV4-1; d_call: .; cdr3_aa: ASSQAYYNEKLF
j_call: TRBJ2-3; v_call: TRBV27; d_call: .; cdr3_aa: ASSLSEGDTQY
j_call: .; v_call: TRBV13; d_call: .; cdr3_aa: ASSLEENTGELF
j_call: TRBJ2-2; v_call: TRBV19; d_call: TRBD1; cdr3_aa: ATKGTVDTGELF
j_call: TRBJ1-1; v_call: TRBV7-9; d_call: .; cdr3_aa: ASSSRWQVWNTEAF
j_call: TRBJ2-7; v_call: TRBV7-2; d_call: .; cdr3_aa: ASSSGSSRDEQY
j_call: TRBJ2-5; v_call: TRBV7-9; d_call: .; cdr3_aa: ASSLQETQY
j_call: TRBJ1-1; v_call: TRBV6-1; d_call: TRBD1; cdr3_aa: ASNLQGRNAF
j_call: TRBJ2-7; v_call: TRBV6-6; d_call: .; cdr3_aa: ASSYGQPYEQY